These 21 T cell receptor beta chains were sequenced from one sample in a study of regulatory T cells in long-lasting Graves disease. Investigators prepared the TCR beta libraries by applying iRepertoire HTBI primers and Arm-PCR of CDR3 regions. TCRdb itself ran the multiplex PCR reads through MiXCR, one entry per CDR3 protein. The data contain 560,000 or so distinct CDR3 sequences, roughly 16% of them singletons. Time point here: newly diagnosed GD, antithyroid drugs for less than 3 months. PBMC RNA was the source of the TCR library. This same sample was also taken into another study, of T cells in Graves' hyperthyroidism and ophthalmopathy.

Sequenced material: peripheral blood mononuclear cells (PBMCs), taken at new diagnosis, from a patient treated with antithyroid drugs. Receptors originate from a man younger than 30 with Graves disease.

This clonotype has just a few counts. The chain recombines TRBV4-2 with TRBJ2-7; 8 nucleotides match TRBD2. V lost 0 bases to trimming and J lost 4 bases; unmatched junction nucleotides: 14. This CDR3 has 18 residues. Germline V lookup: CDR1 LGHNA, CDR2 YNFKEQ. The CDR3 loop reads CASSQEARAGLAAYEQYF. The DNA for the CDR3 is TGTGCCAGCAGCCAAGAGGCCCGGGCCGGACTAGCAGCATACGAGCAGTACTTC.

This clonotype was counted a few times. A much larger clonotype is one base distant, so this may be a read error. This sequence joins TRBV20-1 and TRBJ2-5, with 9 nucleotides matching TRBD2. The last part of the DNA fits TRBJ2-1 better; the J call may be wrong. Germline-derived CDR1 and CDR2 are DFQATT and SNEGSKA (reference sequence). This CDR3 contains 15 residues. CDR3 residues: CSAKGPGLAKTTQFF. As DNA, the CDR3 is TGCAGTGCTAAGGGACCCGGACTAGCGAAGACCACCCAGTTCTTC.

The chain is built from TRBV28 and TRBJ1-6; TRBD1 matches 7 bases. This CDR3 has 13 amino acids. J lost 19 bases, V lost 7 bases, and 16 bases had no gene match. Germline assignment: CDR1 MDHEN and CDR2 SYDVKM. For the CDR3, the DNA is TGTGCCAGCACCGGGACAGACCATCCGTTGGGGCACTTT. Encoded protein: CASTGTDHPLGHF.

This chain connects TRBV18 to TRBJ2-3; D possibly matches TRBD1 or TRBD2 (5 bases each). CDR1 is KGHSH and CDR2 is LQKENI in the germline V gene. The CDR3 length is 16 residues. Trimming stripped 0 bases from V and 6 bases from J, with 16 bases between. CDR3: CASSPPMGDLRDTQYF. CDR3 DNA sequence: TGTGCCAGCTCACCACCAATGGGGGACCTCCGGGATACGCAGTATTTT. Full variable domain (outside the CDR3, taken from reference TRBV18 and TRBJ2-3): NAGVMQNPRHLVRRRGQEARLRCSPMKGHSHVYWYRQLPEEGLKFMVYLQKENIIDESGMPKERFSAEFPKEGPSILRIQQVVRGDSAAYFCASSPPMGDLRDTQYFGPGTRLTVL.

This clonotype has more than one count but fewer than ten. This rearrangement joins TRBV5-1 to TRBJ2-7; D ambiguous. V was clipped by 0 bases and J by 4 bases, with 8 bases between them. The CDR3 covers 13 residues. Germline values: CDR1 SGHRS, CDR2 YFSETQ. The CDR3 region is CASSLEYGYEQYF. CDR3 in DNA: TGCGCCAGCAGCTTGGAATACGGTTACGAGCAGTACTTC.

The table lists this clonotype with many counts. This chain uses TRBV27 with TRBJ2-3; 10 bases are shared with TRBD2. Germline V gene sequence: CDR1 MNHEY, CDR2 SMNVEV (reference sequence). With 3 bases clipped from V and 4 bases from J, the junction kept 4 bases outside the gene matches. The CDR3 covers 15 residues. The CDR3 is CASSLEREGADTQYF. Written as DNA, the CDR3 is TGTGCCAGCAGTTTGGAGCGGGAGGGTGCAGATACGCAGTATTTT.

In its sample, this clonotype was seen a few times. CDR3 sequence reads: CSARGNSGVQETQYF. CDR3 nucleotides: TGCAGTGCTAGAGGCAATAGCGGAGTCCAAGAGACCCAGTACTTC. The genes are TRBV20-1 and TRBJ2-5; a weak D match, TRBD2 (6 bases). Between the trimmed V and J ends, which lost 1 base and 1 base, there was a span of 13 bases. Germline loops: CDR1 DFQATT, CDR2 SNEGSKA (reference sequence). The CDR3 spans 15 residues.

In this sample, this clonotype turned up many times. The gene calls are TRBV13 and TRBJ1-1, with 7 bases identical to TRBD1. V lost 5 bases and J lost 6; bases outside the gene matches: 9. Per germline, CDR1 PRHDT and CDR2 FYEKMQ (reference sequence). CDR3 length: 14 residues. DNA for the CDR3: TGTGCCAGCAGCACCGCTACAGGGGAAGCTGAAGCTTTCTTT. It translates to CASSTATGEAEAFF.

Remarks on this clonotype: A read error may be the cause here, since a much bigger clone is one base away. The gene calls are TRBV27 and TRBJ2-1; TRBD1 is a possible D gene (7 bases). The V end lost 2 bases, the J end lost 10 bases, and 21 bases lay between the germline ends. The CDR3 consists of 16 residues. Germline CDR1 is MNHEY and CDR2 is SMNVEV (reference sequence). The CDR3 DNA reads TGTGCCAGCAGTTTAGGAGGGGGACAGACCACCTACGAGCAGTTCTTC. Its protein product is CASSLGGGQTTYEQFF.

There are many counts of this clonotype. The chain combines TRBV28 with TRBJ1-1; D call uncertain. CDR1 and CDR2 from the germline V gene are MDHEN and SYDVKM. The CDR3 is 15 residues long. Between the trimmed V and J ends, which lost 4 bases and 5 bases, there was a span of 17 bases. The CDR3: CASSSRTPFGTEAFF. As DNA, the CDR3 is TGTGCCAGCAGTTCCCGGACCCCCTTCGGGACTGAAGCTTTCTTT.

This clonotype was observed a few times. This chain joins TRBV10-3 and TRBJ1-1, with TRBD1 identical over 8 bases. The V gene's germline CDR1 is ENHRY and CDR2 SYGVKD. With 4 bases clipped from V and 6 bases from J, the junction kept 4 bases outside the gene matches. The length of the CDR3 is 13 residues. The CDR3 sequence: CAISGTGRSEAFF. The CDR3 DNA reads TGTGCCATCAGTGGGACAGGGCGGTCTGAAGCTTTCTTT.

The V and J genes are TRBV5-1 and TRBJ1-1; TRBD1 aligns across 11 bases. Germline V CDR1 and CDR2: SGHRS, YFSETQ. The CDR3 sequence is 16 residues long. With 4 bases clipped from V and 0 bases from J, the junction kept 5 bases outside the gene matches. This chain's CDR3 is CASSPGQGVLNTEAFF. In DNA form, the CDR3 reads TGCGCCAGCAGCCCGGGACAGGGGGTTCTGAACACTGAAGCTTTCTTT.

In this sample, this clonotype turned up a few times. This chain links TRBV29-1 with TRBJ1-2; D might be TRBD1 (6 bases). CDR1 is SQVTM and CDR2 is ANQGSEA in the germline V gene. This CDR3 has 18 residues. Trimming cost V 1 base and J 4 bases, with 25 bases left between them. The CDR3 bases are TGCAGCGTTGAAGCCTCAGTCGGACAGCTCATCTATGGCTATGGCTACACCTTC. Encoded protein: CSVEASVGQLIYGYGYTF.

V is TRBV25-1 and J is TRBJ2-2, with a tentative D call TRBD1 (6 bases). The CDR3 loop spans 16 amino acids. The V end lost 6 bases, the J end lost 0 bases, and 14 bases lay between the germline ends. Germline CDR1 MGHDK, CDR2 SYGVNS. The CDR3 region has the DNA TGTGCCAGCAGGGCTGGACAGAGATCGAACACCGGGGAGCTGTTTTTT. This translates into CASRAGQRSNTGELFF. Full variable domain (remainder filled in from reference TRBV25-1 and TRBJ2-2): EADIYQTPRYLVIGTGKKITLECSQTMGHDKMYWYQQDPGMELHLIHYSYGVNSTEKGDLSSESTVSRIRTEHFPLTLESARPSHTSQYLCASRAGQRSNTGELFFGEGSRLTVL.

This clonotype occurred a few times. A much larger clonotype is one base distant, so this may be a read error. The chain has TRBV20-1 and TRBJ2-3, with D perhaps assigned TRBD1 or TRBD2 (5 bases each). Germline values: CDR1 DFQATT, CDR2 SNEGSKA (reference sequence). The CDR3 length is 13 residues. In nucleotides, the CDR3 is TGCGGTGCTAGATGGGGGATCGCAGATACGCAGTATTTT. Amino acid sequence: CGARWGIADTQYF.

The rearrangement uses TRBV12-3 or TRBV12-4 and TRBJ2-7; a possible D gene is TRBD2 (11 bases). This CDR3 is 16 amino acids long. Trimming removed 6 bases from V and 2 bases from J, with 20 bases in between. CDR3 amino acids: CASRPTSGTGAYEQYF. CDR3 bases: TGTGCCAGCAGACCGACTAGCGGGACAGGGGCCTACGAGCAGTACTTC.

This clonotype was detected a few times. V usage is TRBV28 and J usage is TRBJ2-5; D assignment may be TRBD1 or TRBD2 (6 bases each). CDR1 and CDR2 from the germline V gene are MDHEN and SYDVKM. Trimming pared 6 bases from V and 4 bases from J, leaving 12 bases between. The CDR3 is made up of 13 amino acids. The CDR3 sequence: CASRGGALETQYF. The DNA for the CDR3 is TGTGCCAGCAGGGGGGGCGCTTTAGAGACCCAGTACTTC.

The chain couples TRBV5-1 to TRBJ2-5, with TRBD1 matching 7 bases. The CDR3 length is 15 residues. The ends lost 1 base at V and 5 bases at J; junction bases unmatched: 8. Germline lookup yields CDR1 SGHRS and CDR2 YFSETQ. The CDR3 sequence is CASSLPGQHVETQYF. The CDR3 DNA sequence: TGCGCCAGCAGCTTGCCGGGACAGCACGTTGAGACCCAGTACTTC. Full variable domain (missing parts from reference TRBV5-1 and TRBJ2-5): KAGVTQTPRYLIKTRGQQVTLSCSPISGHRSVSWYQQTPGQGLQFLFEYFSETQRNKGNFPGRFSGRQFSNSRSEMNVSTLELGDSALYLCASSLPGQHVETQYFGPGTRLLVL.

This sequence joins TRBV28 and TRBJ2-7, with 10 bases matching TRBD2. CDR3 length equals 14 residues. The junction had 6 bases not matched to a gene; V was cut back by 5 bases and J by 5 bases. Germline V gene lookup returns CDR1 MDHEN and CDR2 SYDVKM. The CDR3 DNA sequence: TGTGCCAGCAGTCTCACACTAGCGGGAAACGAGCAGTACTTC. It specifies CASSLTLAGNEQYF.

This clonotype was counted once. The chain links TRBV2 to TRBJ2-7; TRBD1 agrees at 9 bases. V lost 4 bases and J lost 3; bases outside the gene matches: 4. The CDR3 spans 14 residues. CDR1 is SNHLY and CDR2 is FYNNEI in the germline V gene. This CDR3 is CASSADRGGYEQYF. CDR3 sequence (DNA): TGTGCCAGCAGTGCCGACAGGGGGGGCTACGAGCAGTACTTC.

This clonotype has just a few counts. The chain couples TRBV7-9 to TRBJ2-1; TRBD1 might be the D (5 bases). The CDR3 is 16 residues long. V was trimmed by 8 bases and J by 0 bases, leaving 17 bases between them. CDR1 and CDR2 (germline): SEHNR, FQNEAQ (reference sequence). CDR3: CASGPRTHSSYNEQFF. For the CDR3, the DNA is TGTGCCAGCGGCCCGAGGACACACAGCTCCTACAATGAGCAGTTCTTC.